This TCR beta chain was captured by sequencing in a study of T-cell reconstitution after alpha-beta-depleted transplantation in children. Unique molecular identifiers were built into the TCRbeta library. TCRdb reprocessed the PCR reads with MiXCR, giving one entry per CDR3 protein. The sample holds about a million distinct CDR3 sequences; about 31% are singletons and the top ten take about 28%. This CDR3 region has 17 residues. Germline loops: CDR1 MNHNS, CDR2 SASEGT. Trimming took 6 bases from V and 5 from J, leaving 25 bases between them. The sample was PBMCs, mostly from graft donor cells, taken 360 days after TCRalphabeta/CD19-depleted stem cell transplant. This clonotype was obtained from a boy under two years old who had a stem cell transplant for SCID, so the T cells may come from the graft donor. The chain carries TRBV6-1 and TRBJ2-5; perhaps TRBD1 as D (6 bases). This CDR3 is CASRLMSGTPLGETQYF. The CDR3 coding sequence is TGTGCCAGCAGACTTATGTCCGGGACACCACTCGGGGAGACCCAGTACTTC.